The sequence of this TCR beta chain was determined in a study of radiotherapy plus CTLA-4 blockade in lung cancer. Findings and limits, study-wide: In blood, tumor-derived TCR clones expanded after radiotherapy plus ipilimumab. Per reports, early blood T cell clone dynamics, plus interferon-beta, forecast response most strongly.

Patients in the study, people with chemo-refractory metastatic non-small-cell lung cancer, received focal radiation plus ipilimumab CTLA-4 blockade. As concerns this clone: Its cognate antigen is unknown.

Profiling relied on immunoSEQ multiplex PCR, and the TCRdb table lists in-frame clones only, not all of them. This table has over 85,000 clones, about 70% appearing once. The sample consisted of peripheral blood, taken from a patient treated with radiotherapy plus ipilimumab. This TCR derives from a human donor with non-small cell lung cancer who had a partial response to radiotherapy plus ipilimumab. Some clones in this sample may be carry-over from other donors' samples.

The chain's CDR3 is CASSPPDRGYGYTF. Here the CDR3 DNA reads TGTGCCAGCAGCCCCCCGGACAGGGGTTATGGCTACACCTTC. This chain links TRBV7-2 with TRBJ1-2; 9 nucleotides line up with TRBD1. CDR1 and CDR2 (germline): SGHTA, FQGNSA. V was pared by 5 bases and J by 5 bases, with 6 bases of the junction left unmatched. There are 14 residues in the CDR3.